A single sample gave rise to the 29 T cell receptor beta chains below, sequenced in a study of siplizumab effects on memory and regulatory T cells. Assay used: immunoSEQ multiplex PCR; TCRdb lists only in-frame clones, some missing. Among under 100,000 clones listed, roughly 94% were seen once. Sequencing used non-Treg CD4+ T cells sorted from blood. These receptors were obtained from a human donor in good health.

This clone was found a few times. CDR3 bases: TGTGCCAGTCTCCCTCCGGAGACGGCTAACTCCTACGAGCAGTACTTC. Translated, it gives CASLPPETANSYEQYF. The chain employs TRBV19 and TRBJ2-7; D is uncertain. The CDR3 has 16 residues. Trimming left V 8 bases short and J 0 bases short, with 20 bases between. CDR1 LNHDA and CDR2 SQIVND come from the germline V gene (reference sequence).

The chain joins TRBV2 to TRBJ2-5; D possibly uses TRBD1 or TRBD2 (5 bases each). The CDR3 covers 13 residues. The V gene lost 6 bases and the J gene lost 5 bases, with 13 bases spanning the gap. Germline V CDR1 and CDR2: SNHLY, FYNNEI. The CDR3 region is CASSFRGDETQYF. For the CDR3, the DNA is TGTGCCAGCAGCTTTAGGGGAGACGAGACCCAGTACTTC.

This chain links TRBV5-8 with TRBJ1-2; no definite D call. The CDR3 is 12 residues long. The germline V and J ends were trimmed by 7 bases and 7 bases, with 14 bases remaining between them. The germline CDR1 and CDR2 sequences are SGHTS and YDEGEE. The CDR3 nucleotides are TGTGCCAGCGGAGAGGGTTTTGGTGGCTACACCTTC. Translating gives CASGEGFGGYTF.

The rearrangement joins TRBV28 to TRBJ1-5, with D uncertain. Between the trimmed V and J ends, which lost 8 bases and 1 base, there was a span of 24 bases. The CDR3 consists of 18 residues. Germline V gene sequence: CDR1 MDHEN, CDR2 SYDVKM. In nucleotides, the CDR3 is TGTGCCAGCGGAAGCGGTTCGCGGGGAGGTCTAAGCAATCAGCCCCAGCATTTT. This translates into CASGSGSRGGLSNQPQHF.

The CDR3 coding sequence is TGTGCCAGCAGTGCAAACCGGTACGAGCAGTACTTC. Its protein is CASSANRYEQYF. The chain couples TRBV2 to TRBJ2-7; D remains unclear. The CDR3 totals 12 residues. V lost 4 bases and J 4 bases, leaving 8 bases between the germline ends. Germline CDR1 reads SNHLY; CDR2 reads FYNNEI.

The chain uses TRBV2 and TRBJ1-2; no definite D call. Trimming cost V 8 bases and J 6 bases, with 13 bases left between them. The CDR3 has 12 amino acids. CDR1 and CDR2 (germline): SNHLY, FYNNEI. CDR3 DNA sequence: TGTGCCAGCTTGGTTTGGGGAGATGGCTACACCTTC. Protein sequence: CASLVWGDGYTF. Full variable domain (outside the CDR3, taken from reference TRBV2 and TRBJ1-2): EPEVTQTPSHQVTQMGQEVILRCVPISNHLYFYWYRQILGQKVEFLVSFYNNEISEKSEIFDDQFSVERPDGSNFTLKIRSTKLEDSAMYFCASLVWGDGYTFGSGTRLTVV.

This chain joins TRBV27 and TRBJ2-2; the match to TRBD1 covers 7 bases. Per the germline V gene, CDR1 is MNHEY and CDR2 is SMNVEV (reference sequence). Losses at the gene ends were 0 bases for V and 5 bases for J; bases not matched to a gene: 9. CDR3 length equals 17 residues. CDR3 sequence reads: CASSLSSGTVRTGELFF. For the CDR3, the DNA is TGTGCCAGCAGTTTATCTTCTGGGACAGTTAGGACCGGGGAGCTGTTTTTT.

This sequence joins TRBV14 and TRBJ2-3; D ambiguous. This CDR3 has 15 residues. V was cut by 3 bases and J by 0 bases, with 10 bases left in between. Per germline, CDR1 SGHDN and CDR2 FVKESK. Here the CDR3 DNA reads TGTGCCAGCAGCCACACACTATCTAGCACAGATACGCAGTATTTT. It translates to CASSHTLSSTDTQYF.

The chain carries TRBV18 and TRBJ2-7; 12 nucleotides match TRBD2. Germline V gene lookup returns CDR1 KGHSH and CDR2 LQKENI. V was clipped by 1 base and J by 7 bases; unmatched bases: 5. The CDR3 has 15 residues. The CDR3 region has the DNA TGTGCCAGCTCACCACAGACTAGCGGGAGTGGGGAGCAGTACTTC. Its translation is CASSPQTSGSGEQYF.

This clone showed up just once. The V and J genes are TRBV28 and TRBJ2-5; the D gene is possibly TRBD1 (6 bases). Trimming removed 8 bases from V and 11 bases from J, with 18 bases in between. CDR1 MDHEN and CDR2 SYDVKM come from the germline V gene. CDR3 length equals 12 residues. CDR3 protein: CASRIRGHEQYF. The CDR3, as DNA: TGTGCCAGCCGAATAAGGGGACATGAGCAGTACTTC.

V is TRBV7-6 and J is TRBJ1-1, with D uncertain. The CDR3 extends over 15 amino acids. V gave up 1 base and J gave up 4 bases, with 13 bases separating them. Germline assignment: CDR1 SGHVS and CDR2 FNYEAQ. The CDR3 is CASSLDRREGTEAFF. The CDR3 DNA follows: TGTGCCAGCAGCTTAGACCGACGAGAAGGCACTGAAGCTTTCTTT.

CDR3 sequence reads: CASSLYGRGPNQPQHF. As DNA, the CDR3 is TGTGCCAGCAGTTTATACGGCAGGGGACCCAATCAGCCCCAGCATTTT. V and J are TRBV28 and TRBJ1-5; possible D gene TRBD1, 6 bases. V lost 1 base and J 3 bases, leaving 13 bases between the germline ends. Germline CDR1 and CDR2: MDHEN and SYDVKM. The CDR3 spans 16 residues.

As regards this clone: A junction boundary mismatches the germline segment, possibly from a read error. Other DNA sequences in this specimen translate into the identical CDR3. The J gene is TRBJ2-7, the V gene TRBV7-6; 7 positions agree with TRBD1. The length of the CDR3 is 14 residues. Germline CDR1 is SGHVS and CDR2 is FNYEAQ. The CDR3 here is CASSPLGQDHEQYF. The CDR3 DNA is TGTGCCAGCAGCCCCCTTGGACAGGACCACGAGCAGTACTTT.

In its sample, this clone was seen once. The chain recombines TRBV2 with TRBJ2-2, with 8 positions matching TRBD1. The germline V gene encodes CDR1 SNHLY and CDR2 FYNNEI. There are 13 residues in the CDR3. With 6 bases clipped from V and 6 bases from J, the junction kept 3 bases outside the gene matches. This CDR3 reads CASRMDRAGELFF. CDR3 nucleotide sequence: TGTGCCAGCAGGATGGACAGGGCCGGGGAGCTGTTTTTT.

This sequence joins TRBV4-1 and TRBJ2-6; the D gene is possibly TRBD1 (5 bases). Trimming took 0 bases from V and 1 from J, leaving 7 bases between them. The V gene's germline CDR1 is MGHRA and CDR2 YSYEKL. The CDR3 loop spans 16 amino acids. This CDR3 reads CASSQDGASGANVLTF. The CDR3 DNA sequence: TGCGCCAGCAGCCAAGATGGGGCGTCTGGGGCCAACGTCCTGACTTTC.

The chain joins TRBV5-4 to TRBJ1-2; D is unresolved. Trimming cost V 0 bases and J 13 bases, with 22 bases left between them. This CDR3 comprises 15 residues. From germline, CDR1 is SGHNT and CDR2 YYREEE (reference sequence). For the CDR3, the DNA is TGTGCCAGCAGCTTGGGAGGAGACGCCCCCTTGGTTGGCACCTTC. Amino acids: CASSLGGDAPLVGTF.

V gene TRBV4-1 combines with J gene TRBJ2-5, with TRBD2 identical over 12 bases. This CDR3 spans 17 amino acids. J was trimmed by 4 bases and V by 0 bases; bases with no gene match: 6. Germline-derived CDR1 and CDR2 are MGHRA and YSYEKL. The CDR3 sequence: CASSQETSGSLSETQYF. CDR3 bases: TGCGCCAGCAGCCAAGAGACTAGCGGGAGTTTATCAGAGACCCAGTACTTC.

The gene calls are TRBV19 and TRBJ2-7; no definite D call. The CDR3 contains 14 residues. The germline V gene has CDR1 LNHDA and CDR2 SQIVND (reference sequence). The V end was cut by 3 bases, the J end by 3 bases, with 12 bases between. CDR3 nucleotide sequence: TGTGCCAGTAGTATCACCCTGATGAACTACGAGCAGTACTTC. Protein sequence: CASSITLMNYEQYF.

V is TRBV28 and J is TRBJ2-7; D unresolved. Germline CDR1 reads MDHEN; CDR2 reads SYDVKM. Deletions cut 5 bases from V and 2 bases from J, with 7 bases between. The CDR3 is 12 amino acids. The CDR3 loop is CASSIRTYEQYF. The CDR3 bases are TGTGCCAGCAGTATTCGGACCTACGAGCAGTACTTC.

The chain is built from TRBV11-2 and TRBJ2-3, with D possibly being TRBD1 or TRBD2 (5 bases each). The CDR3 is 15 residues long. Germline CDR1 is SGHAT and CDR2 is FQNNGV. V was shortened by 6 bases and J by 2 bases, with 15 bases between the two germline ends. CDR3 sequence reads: CASRPPGRVTDTQYF. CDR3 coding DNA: TGTGCCAGCAGACCTCCGGGACGGGTCACAGATACGCAGTATTTT.

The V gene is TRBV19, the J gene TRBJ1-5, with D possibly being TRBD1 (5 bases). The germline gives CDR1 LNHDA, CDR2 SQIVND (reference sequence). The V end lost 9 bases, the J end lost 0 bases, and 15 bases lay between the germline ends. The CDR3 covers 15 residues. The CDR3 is CASRSGPLSNQPQHF. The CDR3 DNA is TGTGCCAGCCGATCGGGGCCCCTTAGCAATCAGCCCCAGCATTTT.

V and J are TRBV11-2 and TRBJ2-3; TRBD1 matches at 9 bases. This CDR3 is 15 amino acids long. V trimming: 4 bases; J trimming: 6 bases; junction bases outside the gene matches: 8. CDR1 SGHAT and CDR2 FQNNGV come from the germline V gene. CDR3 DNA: TGTGCCAGCAGCTACGACAGGGGGATCAGGGATACGCAGTATTTT. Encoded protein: CASSYDRGIRDTQYF.

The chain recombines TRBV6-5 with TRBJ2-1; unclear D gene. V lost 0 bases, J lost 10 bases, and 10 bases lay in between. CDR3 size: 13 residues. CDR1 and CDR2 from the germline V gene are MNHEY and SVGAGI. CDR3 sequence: CASSYSNGLEQFF. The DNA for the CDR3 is TGTGCCAGCAGTTACTCGAATGGGCTGGAGCAGTTCTTC.

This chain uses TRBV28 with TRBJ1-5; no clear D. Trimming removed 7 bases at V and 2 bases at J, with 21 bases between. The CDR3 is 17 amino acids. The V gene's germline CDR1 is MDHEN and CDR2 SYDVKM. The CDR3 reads CASIKMGLFGGNQPQHF. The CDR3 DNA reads TGTGCCAGCATCAAAATGGGCCTGTTCGGGGGCAATCAGCCCCAGCATTTT.

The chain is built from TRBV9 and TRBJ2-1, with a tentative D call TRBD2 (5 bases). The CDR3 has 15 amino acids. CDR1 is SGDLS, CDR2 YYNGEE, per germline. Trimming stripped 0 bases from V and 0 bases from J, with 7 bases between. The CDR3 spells CASSVDAGSYNEQFF. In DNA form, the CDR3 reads TGTGCCAGCAGCGTAGATGCGGGCTCCTACAATGAGCAGTTCTTC.

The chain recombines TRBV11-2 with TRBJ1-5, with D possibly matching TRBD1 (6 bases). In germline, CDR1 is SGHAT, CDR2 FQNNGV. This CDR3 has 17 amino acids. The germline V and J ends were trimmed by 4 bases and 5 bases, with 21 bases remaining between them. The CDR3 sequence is CASSSQGVGTIHQPQHF. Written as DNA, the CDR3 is TGTGCCAGCAGCTCTCAAGGAGTCGGGACAATACATCAGCCCCAGCATTTT.

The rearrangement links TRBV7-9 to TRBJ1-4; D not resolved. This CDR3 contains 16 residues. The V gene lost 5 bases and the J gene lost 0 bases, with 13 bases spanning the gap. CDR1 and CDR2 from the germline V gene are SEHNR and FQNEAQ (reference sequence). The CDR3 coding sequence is TGTGCCAGCAGCCCCATACGTTCAGCAACTAATGAAAAACTGTTTTTT. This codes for CASSPIRSATNEKLFF.

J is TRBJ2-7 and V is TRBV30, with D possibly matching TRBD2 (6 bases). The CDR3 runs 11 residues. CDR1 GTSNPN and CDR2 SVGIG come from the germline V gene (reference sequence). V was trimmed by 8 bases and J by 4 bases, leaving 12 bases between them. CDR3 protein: CAGDSNYEQYF. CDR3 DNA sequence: TGTGCCGGGGACTCTAATTACGAGCAGTACTTC.

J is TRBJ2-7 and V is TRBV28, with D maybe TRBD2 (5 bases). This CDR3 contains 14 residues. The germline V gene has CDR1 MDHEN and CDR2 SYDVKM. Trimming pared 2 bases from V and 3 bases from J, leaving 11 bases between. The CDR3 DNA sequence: TGTGCCAGCAGTTTAGCGGGTAATTACTACGAGCAGTACTTC. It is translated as CASSLAGNYYEQYF.